These T cell receptor beta chains were read from a single sample in a study of cytotoxic CD8 clonotypes in ibrutinib-treated CLL. Some clones are missing from TCRdb's copy, which holds only in-frame ones; the method was immunoSEQ multiplex PCR. The sample has approximately 15,000 clones, about 86% seen once; the top ten hold about a sixth. The sequences come from PBMCs, collected before ibrutinib treatment. All receptors derive from a human donor with chronic lymphocytic leukemia. Both conserved end residues are part of each CDR3. A D gene is named only where the DNA matches it firmly. Only part of the rows carry a size: once, few, many, or a class if the clone is expanded.

D,J,size,V,CDR3,DNA
.,TRBJ1-2,.,TRBV19,CASRGGAYGYTF,TGTGCCAGCCGAGGGGGAGCATATGGCTACACCTTC
.,TRBJ1-6,.,TRBV30,CACLRDPINSPLHF,TGTGCCTGCCTCCGGGACCCGATTAATTCACCCCTCCACTTT
TRBD1,TRBJ2-2,.,TRBV9,CASSAIRDRGKYRTGELFF,TGTGCCAGCAGCGCAATCCGGGACAGGGGAAAGTATCGCACCGGGGAGCTGTTTTTT
.,TRBJ2-3,.,TRBV5-1,CASRASGTDTQYF,TGCGCCAGCCGGGCTAGCGGCACAGATACGCAGTATTTT
.,TRBJ2-1,medium-sized,TRBV9,CASSPWTQGNEQFF,TGTGCCAGCAGCCCCTGGACCCAGGGCAATGAGCAGTTCTTC
.,TRBJ1-1,.,TRBV18,CASSPPPRGMNTEAFF,TGTGCCAGCTCACCTCCCCCAAGGGGGATGAACACTGAAGCTTTCTTT
.,TRBJ2-3,.,TRBV20-1,CSASFTDTQYF,TGCAGTGCTAGTTTCACAGATACGCAGTATTTT
.,TRBJ1-4,.,TRBV6-5,CASSSEGATNEKLFF,TGTGCCAGCAGTTCCGAGGGGGCAACTAATGAAAAACTGTTTTTT
.,TRBJ2-5,.,TRBV5-6,CASSLGAVGGETQYF,TGTGCCAGCAGCTTGGGTGCAGTAGGGGGGGAGACCCAGTACTTC
.,TRBJ2-2,.,TRBV19,CASSMVGSEITGELFF,TGTGCCAGTAGTATGGTTGGCAGTGAAATCACCGGGGAGCTGTTTTTT
TRBD1,TRBJ2-7,.,TRBV18,CASSPVPTGTGGYEQYF,TGTGCCAGCTCACCTGTCCCGACCGGGACAGGGGGATACGAGCAGTACTTC
TRBD2,TRBJ2-7,.,TRBV7-3,CASSSGTSGEQYF,TGTGCCAGCAGCTCCGGGACTAGCGGTGAGCAGTACTTC
TRBD1,TRBJ2-7,.,TRBV29-1,CSAKGGQGNEQYF,TGCAGCGCCAAAGGTGGACAGGGGAACGAGCAGTACTTC
.,TRBJ2-1,.,TRBV5-4,CASSEDNEQFF,TGTGCCAGCAGCGAGGACAATGAGCAGTTCTTC
TRBD2,TRBJ2-1,few,TRBV13,CASSLMGAGLANEQFF,TGTGCCAGCAGCTTAATGGGGGCGGGACTAGCCAATGAGCAGTTCTTC
.,TRBJ2-7,.,TRBV14,CASSQEFPGIYEQYF,TGTGCCAGCAGCCAAGAGTTCCCTGGAATCTACGAGCAGTACTTC
.,TRBJ2-1,.,TRBV29-1,CSVEGRNEQFF,TGCAGCGTTGAAGGGCGGAATGAGCAGTTCTTC
.,TRBJ2-3,.,TRBV19,CASTKPGSTDTQYF,TGTGCCAGTACGAAGCCAGGGAGCACAGATACGCAGTATTTT
.,TRBJ2-2,.,TRBV9,CASSSVAWFNTGELFF,TGTGCCAGCAGCTCAGTAGCATGGTTCAACACCGGGGAGCTGTTTTTT
.,TRBJ2-2,.,TRBV18,CASSPVTGELFF,TGTGCCAGCTCACCAGTAACCGGGGAGCTGTTTTTT
TRBD1,TRBJ1-2,.,TRBV10-3,CAISVKQGSGDGYTF,TGTGCCATCAGTGTCAAACAGGGGAGCGGCGATGGCTACACCTTC
.,TRBJ1-1,few,TRBV27,CASRRADTEAFF,TGTGCCAGCAGGCGGGCGGACACTGAAGCTTTCTTT
TRBD2,TRBJ2-1,.,TRBV7-8,CASPGRGSTGLEANEQFF,TGTGCCAGCCCGGGGCGGGGGTCAACAGGCCTCGAGGCCAATGAGCAGTTCTTC
TRBD2,TRBJ2-5,.,TRBV7-2,CASSLSLLAGVGGVTQYF,TGTGCCAGCAGCTTAAGTCTCCTAGCGGGAGTCGGAGGGGTGACCCAGTACTTC
.,TRBJ2-5,.,TRBV2,CASSVGDTYQETQYF,TGTGCCAGCAGTGTAGGAGACACCTACCAAGAGACCCAGTACTTC
.,TRBJ1-4,once,TRBV4-3,CASSQDPAATNEKLFF,TGCGCCAGCAGCCAAGACCCGGCGGCAACTAATGAAAAACTGTTTTTT
.,TRBJ1-4,once,TRBV18,CASSPQGTSEKLFF,TGTGCCAGCTCACCACAGGGTACCTCCGAAAAACTGTTTTTT
.,TRBJ2-2,.,TRBV12-5,CASGLTAGVGELFF,TGTGCTAGTGGTTTGACTGCAGGGGTCGGGGAGCTGTTTTTT